Below are 32 T cell receptor beta chains sequenced from a single sample in a study of T cells in Graves' hyperthyroidism and ophthalmopathy. Researchers took RNA transcripts and amplified the TCR beta CDR3 regions from them. With the HTBI primer set, the TCR CDR3 went through a first round of RT-PCR. TCRdb recomputed calls from the multiplex PCR reads with MiXCR, one row per CDR3 protein. The sample comprises under 400,000 distinct CDR3 sequences, less than 15% of which are singletons, and roughly 9.2% rests with the top ten. What was sequenced was blood. The source is a woman younger than 30 with Graves' hyperthyroidism.

V is TRBV28 and J is TRBJ1-1; tentative D call: TRBD1 (5 bases). Between the trimmed V and J ends, which lost 5 bases and 6 bases, there was a span of 16 bases. The germline CDR1 and CDR2 sequences are MDHEN and SYDVKM. The CDR3 is 14 amino acids. This chain's CDR3 is CASSLRDPPAEAFF. The CDR3, as DNA: TGTGCCAGCAGTCTCCGGGACCCTCCAGCTGAAGCTTTCTTT.

This clonotype was seen only a few times. V is TRBV15 and J is TRBJ2-1; 8 bases are shared with TRBD2. The length of the CDR3 is 15 residues. CDR1 and CDR2 from the germline V gene are LNHNV and YYDKDF (reference sequence). V trimming: 3 bases; J trimming: 7 bases; junction bases outside the gene matches: 8. In nucleotides, the CDR3 is TGTGCCACCAGCAGCTATAGCGGGGCTTGGAATGAGCAGTTCTTC. Translation gives CATSSYSGAWNEQFF. The complete variable domain, with remaining parts taken from reference TRBV15 and TRBJ2-1, reads DAMVIQNPRYQVTQFGKPVTLSCSQTLNHNVMYWYQQKSSQAPKLLFHYYDKDFNNEADTPDNFQSRRPNTSFCFLDIRSPGLGDTAMYLCATSSYSGAWNEQFFGPGTRLTVL.

The chain recombines TRBV15 with TRBJ1-5, with TRBD1 as a possible D gene (5 bases). Germline values: CDR1 LNHNV, CDR2 YYDKDF (reference sequence). With 8 bases removed from V and 9 bases from J, the gap between germline ends came to 20 bases. The CDR3 loop spans 14 amino acids. The CDR3 bases are TGTGCCACCGCGCGGGGGATTGTAGCCGGGCCCCAGCATTTT. Protein sequence: CATARGIVAGPQHF.

The sample holds many counts of this clonotype. This chain connects TRBV18 to TRBJ1-6, with 10 nucleotides matching TRBD1. V lost 6 bases and J lost 9; bases outside the gene matches: 8. Looked up from germline, CDR1 is KGHSH and CDR2 is LQKENI. The CDR3 has 15 amino acids. The CDR3 spells CASSARDRGSSPLHF. The CDR3 DNA sequence: TGTGCCAGCTCGGCCCGGGACAGGGGCTCTTCACCCCTCCACTTT.

Many counts were recorded for this clonotype. The chain combines TRBV24-1 with TRBJ2-1, with D possibly matching TRBD2 (9 bases). There are 19 residues in the CDR3. The ends were cut back, 5 bases at V and 8 bases at J, with 30 bases in the middle. Germline V gene sequence: CDR1 KGHDR, CDR2 SFDVKD. CDR3 in amino acids: CATSGRQGLKAGGEDEQFF. In DNA form, the CDR3 reads TGTGCCACCAGTGGCCGACAGGGGCTGAAAGCGGGAGGAGAGGATGAGCAGTTCTTC.

The chain's CDR3 is CASSTLAGQVGSPLHF. The CDR3 DNA reads TGTGCCAGCAGTACGCTTGCCGGACAGGTCGGTTCACCCCTCCACTTT. The chain uses TRBV6-1 and TRBJ1-6; TRBD1 matches at 7 bases. Trimming at V came to 5 bases and at J to 9 bases, leaving 13 bases not matched to a gene. The CDR3 runs to 16 residues. Looked up from germline, CDR1 is MNHNS and CDR2 is SASEGT.

The V and J genes are TRBV19 and TRBJ2-5; tentatively, D is TRBD1 or TRBD2 (5 bases each). The V gene's germline CDR1 is LNHDA and CDR2 SQIVND (reference sequence). Deletions cut 7 bases from V and 3 bases from J, with 12 bases between. The CDR3 totals 13 residues. For the CDR3, the DNA is TGTGCCAGTACCGACGGGACGGAAGAGACCCAGTACTTC. Amino acids: CASTDGTEETQYF.

CDR3 residues: CASSQEQAVAYEQYF. In DNA form, the CDR3 reads TGCGCCAGCAGCCAAGAACAGGCGGTCGCCTACGAGCAGTACTTC. The chain combines TRBV4-1 with TRBJ2-7; tentatively, D is TRBD1 (5 bases). Germline CDR1 and CDR2: MGHRA and YSYEKL. Trimming cost V 0 bases and J 2 bases, with 11 bases left between them. This CDR3 comprises 15 residues.

The gene calls are TRBV19 and TRBJ1-1, with TRBD1 as a possible D gene (5 bases). Per germline, CDR1 LNHDA and CDR2 SQIVND (reference sequence). Trimming took 9 bases from V and 1 from J, leaving 15 bases between them. This CDR3 comprises 14 residues. The CDR3 region is CASRSGTSNTEAFF. CDR3 coding DNA: TGTGCCAGCCGATCCGGGACGTCGAACACTGAAGCTTTCTTT.

This clonotype was counted a few times. The V call is TRBV4-1, the J call TRBJ2-7; the D call may be TRBD1 or TRBD2 (5 bases each). Germline-derived CDR1 and CDR2 are MGHRA and YSYEKL. The CDR3 covers 15 residues. V lost 2 bases and J 3 bases, leaving 14 bases between the germline ends. The CDR3 region is CASSQLVGASYEQYF. The CDR3 nucleotides read TGCGCCAGCAGCCAACTCGTCGGGGCGAGCTACGAGCAGTACTTC.

At least ten counts were recorded for this clonotype. The rearrangement joins TRBV20-1 to TRBJ2-5; D perhaps matches TRBD1 (5 bases). This CDR3 region has 13 residues. The V gene's germline CDR1 is DFQATT and CDR2 SNEGSKA (reference sequence). V lost 5 bases, J lost 5 bases, and 15 bases lay in between. The CDR3 region is CSARTPHRETQYF. The CDR3 nucleotides are TGCAGTGCTCGGACACCACACCGGGAGACCCAGTACTTC.

The chain joins TRBV19 to TRBJ2-1; 8 nucleotides match TRBD2. Germline values: CDR1 LNHDA, CDR2 SQIVND (reference sequence). CDR3 length: 15 amino acids. V was clipped by 4 bases and J by 2 bases; unmatched bases: 4. CDR3 nucleotides: TGTGCCAGTAGTACCAGCGGGAGTACCTACAATGAGCAGTTCTTC. Translation gives CASSTSGSTYNEQFF.

The sample holds many counts of this clonotype. This sequence joins TRBV6-1 and TRBJ2-2, with D tentatively TRBD1 (5 bases). CDR3 length: 16 residues. Germline V gene sequence: CDR1 MNHNS, CDR2 SASEGT. Trimming cost V 4 bases and J 1 base, with 13 bases left between them. This CDR3 is CASSARSQVNTGELFF. In DNA, the CDR3 is TGTGCCAGCAGTGCCCGCTCACAGGTGAACACCGGGGAGCTGTTTTTT.

This clonotype occurred many times. The chain joins TRBV7-2 to TRBJ1-5; TRBD1 agrees at 7 bases. Germline assignment: CDR1 SGHTA and CDR2 FQGNSA. The trim removed 10 bases at V and 5 bases at J, leaving 11 bases unmatched. This CDR3 contains 14 residues. As DNA, the CDR3 is TGTGCCACATCAGATGACAGGGACCATCAGCCCCAGCATTTT. This sequence encodes CATSDDRDHQPQHF. The full variable domain, rest sourced from reference TRBV7-2 and TRBJ1-5, is GAGVSQSPSNKVTEKGKDVELRCDPISGHTALYWYRQSLGQGLEFLIYFQGNSAPDKSGLPSDRFSAERTGGSVSTLTIQRTQQEDSAVYLCATSDDRDHQPQHFGDGTRLSIL.

The sample holds many counts of this clonotype. This chain connects TRBV30 to TRBJ1-5; 7 bases are shared with TRBD1. CDR1 and CDR2 from the germline V gene are GTSNPN and SVGIG (reference sequence). Trimming removed 3 bases from V and 5 bases from J; junction bases left unmatched: 7. This CDR3 is 14 amino acids long. The CDR3 protein is CAWSQGDGYQPQHF. DNA of the CDR3: TGTGCCTGGAGCCAGGGGGATGGGTATCAGCCCCAGCATTTT. The variable domain in full, with the rest retrieved from reference TRBV30 and TRBJ1-5, is SQTIHQWPATLVQPVGSPLSLECTVEGTSNPNLYWYRQAAGRGLQLLFYSVGIGQISSEVPQNLSASRPQDRQFILSSKKLLLSDSGFYLCAWSQGDGYQPQHFGDGTRLSIL.

This clonotype was counted many times. The V gene is TRBV27, the J gene TRBJ2-7; perhaps D is TRBD1 or TRBD2 (5 bases each). CDR1 and CDR2 (germline): MNHEY, SMNVEV (reference sequence). The germline V and J ends were trimmed by 3 bases and 7 bases, with 10 bases remaining between them. The CDR3 extends over 12 amino acids. In nucleotides, the CDR3 is TGTGCCAGCAGTTTGGGGGTAGGGGAGCAGTACTTC. Residues: CASSLGVGEQYF.

This sequence joins TRBV6-5 and TRBJ2-7; tentatively, D is TRBD1 (5 bases). Trimming left V 2 bases short and J 2 bases short, with 13 bases between. Germline V CDR1 and CDR2: MNHEY, SVGAGI. This CDR3 comprises 15 residues. The CDR3 DNA follows: TGTGCCAGCAGTTACGGGGTGCAGGGCACCTACGAGCAGTACTTC. Protein product: CASSYGVQGTYEQYF.

This chain connects TRBV4-2 to TRBJ2-2; no reliable D call. The V gene's germline CDR1 is LGHNA and CDR2 YNFKEQ. V was cut by 0 bases and J by 5 bases, with 10 bases left in between. This CDR3 region has 15 residues. The DNA of the CDR3 is TGTGCCAGCAGCCAAGATCGCAGGAATACCGGGGAGCTGTTTTTT. Translation: CASSQDRRNTGELFF.

Regarding this clonotype: With a much larger clone just one base away, this may be a read error. The rearrangement joins TRBV7-9 to TRBJ2-7, with D tentatively TRBD1 (5 bases). The J call is uncertain, as TRBJ2-1 better fits the DNA end. Germline lookup yields CDR1 SEHNR and CDR2 FQNEAQ (reference sequence). The length of the CDR3 is 14 residues. CDR3 sequence reads: CASSPEGVYYEQFF. In DNA, the CDR3 is TGTGCCAGCAGTCCCGAAGGGGTTTACTACGAGCAGTTCTTC.

The chain recombines TRBV28 with TRBJ1-1, with 10 bases matching TRBD1. V lost 4 bases, J lost 7 bases, and 12 bases stayed unmatched. This CDR3 has 16 residues. CDR1 and CDR2 (germline): MDHEN, SYDVKM. DNA of the CDR3: TGTGCCAGCAGTTCCGGGACAGGGGCTCATCTAAATGAAGCTTTCTTT. It translates to CASSSGTGAHLNEAFF.

This clonotype has a handful of counts. J is TRBJ1-5 and V is TRBV4-1; 8 positions match TRBD1. Germline V lookup: CDR1 MGHRA, CDR2 YSYEKL. The CDR3 has 18 amino acids. V shed 4 bases, J shed 1 base, and the junction held 12 bases outside the gene matches. The CDR3 bases are TGCGCCAGCAGCCTAGGGACAGGCCGCGGTGGGAGCAATCAGCCCCAGCATTTT. Its protein product is CASSLGTGRGGSNQPQHF.

This clonotype was recorded many times. The rearrangement links TRBV28 to TRBJ2-1; 10 bases agree with TRBD2. Germline trimming cut 6 bases from V and 8 bases from J; bases unmatched to any gene: 13. The CDR3 length is 16 residues. CDR1 MDHEN and CDR2 SYDVKM come from the germline V gene. CDR3 in amino acids: CASSLSGGAGGYEQFF. The DNA of the CDR3 is TGTGCCAGCAGCCTCAGCGGGGGGGCCGGCGGCTATGAGCAGTTCTTC.

Ten or more counts support this clonotype. The genes are TRBV6-2 or TRBV6-3 and TRBJ2-1; D is undetermined. The CDR3 is 11 residues long. CDR1 and CDR2 from the germline V gene are MNHEY and SVGEGT. V was pared by 6 bases and J by 2 bases, with 2 bases between. CDR3 DNA: TGTGCCAGCAGCCCCTACAATGAGCAGTTCTTC. Its protein is CASSPYNEQFF.

This clonotype was recorded at least ten times. CDR3 residues: CASTITRDGLHF. The CDR3 DNA reads as TGTGCCAGCACTATAACCAGGGACGGTCTCCACTTT. J is TRBJ1-6 and V is TRBV2; D is possibly TRBD1 (5 bases). Between the trimmed V and J ends, which lost 7 bases and 16 bases, there was a span of 17 bases. The CDR3 is 12 residues long. Germline V gene sequence: CDR1 SNHLY, CDR2 FYNNEI.

The chain couples TRBV9 to TRBJ2-2, with 12 bases lining up with TRBD2. The germline V gene encodes CDR1 SGDLS and CDR2 YYNGEE. The trim removed 4 bases at V and 3 bases at J, leaving 10 bases unmatched. The CDR3 extends over 18 amino acids. CDR3 amino acids: CASSTPSSGGAYTGELFF. CDR3 bases: TGTGCCAGCAGCACCCCCTCTAGCGGGGGGGCCTACACCGGGGAGCTGTTTTTT. Complete variable domain (other parts from reference TRBV9 and TRBJ2-2): DSGVTQTPKHLITATGQRVTLRCSPRSGDLSVYWYQQSLDQGLQFLIQYYNGEERAKGNILERFSAQQFPDLHSELNLSSLELGDSALYFCASSTPSSGGAYTGELFFGEGSRLTVL.

This clonotype was counted ten times or more. V gene TRBV20-1 combines with J gene TRBJ2-7; maybe TRBD1 (5 bases). Germline V gene data show CDR1 as DFQATT and CDR2 as SNEGSKA (reference sequence). This CDR3 contains 14 residues. Trimming removed 1 base at V and 5 bases at J, with 15 bases between. CDR3 in amino acids: CSARGAGRVHEQYF. The CDR3 region has the DNA TGCAGTGCTAGAGGGGCAGGCAGGGTCCACGAGCAGTACTTC.

This clonotype was picked up many times. This chain links TRBV6-2 or TRBV6-3 with TRBJ1-3, with a weak D call TRBD1 (6 bases). Trimming shortened V by 6 bases and J by 8 bases, and 17 bases separated the two germline ends. The germline V gene has CDR1 MNHEY and CDR2 SVGEGT. CDR3 length equals 14 residues. The CDR3 region has the DNA TGTGCCAGCAGCATAAGGGGGGCTGAAGACACCATATATTTT. It specifies CASSIRGAEDTIYF.

This clonotype has a count of ten or more. This chain uses TRBV14 with TRBJ2-2; D assignment may be TRBD1 or TRBD2 (6 bases each). V was shortened by 3 bases and J by 3 bases, with 11 bases between the two germline ends. The CDR3 loop spans 15 amino acids. Germline CDR1 is SGHDN and CDR2 is FVKESK. As DNA, the CDR3 is TGTGCCAGCAGCCATAGGGGGGCGGACACCGGGGAGCTGTTTTTT. Encoded protein: CASSHRGADTGELFF.

The rearrangement uses TRBV15 and TRBJ2-7, with 10 bases identical to TRBD2. The CDR3 consists of 14 residues. With V trimmed by 4 bases and J by 2 bases, 2 bases remained unmatched. Germline loops: CDR1 LNHNV, CDR2 YYDKDF (reference sequence). In nucleotides, the CDR3 is TGTGCCACCAGCAACCTAGCGGGAGCCTACGAGCAGTACTTC. Protein product: CATSNLAGAYEQYF.

This clonotype was counted a few times. CDR3 residues: CASSPVKTGGGNSPLHF. In DNA form, the CDR3 reads TGTGCCAGCAGTCCAGTCAAGACAGGGGGCGGTAATTCACCCCTCCACTTT. V gene TRBV28 combines with J gene TRBJ1-6; 10 bases agree with TRBD1. V lost 5 bases, J lost 6 bases, and 10 bases stayed unmatched. The germline V gene has CDR1 MDHEN and CDR2 SYDVKM. This CDR3 spans 17 amino acids. Using reference TRBV28 and TRBJ1-6 for the parts outside the CDR3, the full variable domain is DVKVTQSSRYLVKRTGEKVFLECVQDMDHENMFWYRQDPGLGLRLIYFSYDVKMKEKGDIPEGYSVSREKKERFSLILESASTNQTSMYLCASSPVKTGGGNSPLHFGNGTRLTVT.

This clonotype was observed at least ten times. The chain combines TRBV5-1 with TRBJ1-2; TRBD1 agrees at 7 bases. Germline CDR1 SGHRS, CDR2 YFSETQ. The trim removed 4 bases at V and 6 bases at J, leaving 9 bases unmatched. The CDR3 is made up of 14 amino acids. The CDR3 loop reads CASSPAWTGNGYTF. The CDR3 nucleotides are TGCGCCAGCAGCCCCGCATGGACAGGAAATGGCTACACCTTC.

This clonotype has at least ten counts. The V gene is TRBV4-3, the J gene TRBJ2-7, with unresolved D. Germline loops: CDR1 LGHNA, CDR2 YSLEER. The germline V and J ends were trimmed by 3 bases and 2 bases, with 14 bases remaining between them. The CDR3 has 15 amino acids. The CDR3 reads CASSQERTVTYEQYF. The CDR3 bases are TGCGCCAGCAGCCAGGAACGGACCGTGACCTACGAGCAGTACTTC.